This T cell receptor (beta chain) appears in the sequencing data of a study of radiation and T cells in renal cell carcinoma. In this sample, this clone turned up many times. Its antigen is still unknown. Sample treatment: treatment-naive control, cytoreductive nephrectomy. General study points: Dominant CDR3 motifs occupied more repertoire in irradiated than control tumors.

The CDR3 is 14 residues long. V was clipped by 1 base and J by 3 bases, with 11 bases between them. Germline CDR1 is SGHKS and CDR2 is YYEKEE (reference sequence). Some clones are missing from TCRdb's copy, which holds only in-frame ones; the method was immunoSEQ multiplex PCR. The sample has roughly 21,000 clones, more than 50% seen once. The sample was tumor tissue, taken from a patient whose treatment was nephrectomy without radiotherapy. V and J are TRBV5-5 and TRBJ2-7; D perhaps matches TRBD2 (6 bases). The origin of this receptor is a human donor with renal cell carcinoma. Here the CDR3 reads CASSLRLGSYEQYF. As DNA, the CDR3 is TGTGCCAGCAGCTTGCGACTAGGTAGCTACGAGCAGTACTTC.